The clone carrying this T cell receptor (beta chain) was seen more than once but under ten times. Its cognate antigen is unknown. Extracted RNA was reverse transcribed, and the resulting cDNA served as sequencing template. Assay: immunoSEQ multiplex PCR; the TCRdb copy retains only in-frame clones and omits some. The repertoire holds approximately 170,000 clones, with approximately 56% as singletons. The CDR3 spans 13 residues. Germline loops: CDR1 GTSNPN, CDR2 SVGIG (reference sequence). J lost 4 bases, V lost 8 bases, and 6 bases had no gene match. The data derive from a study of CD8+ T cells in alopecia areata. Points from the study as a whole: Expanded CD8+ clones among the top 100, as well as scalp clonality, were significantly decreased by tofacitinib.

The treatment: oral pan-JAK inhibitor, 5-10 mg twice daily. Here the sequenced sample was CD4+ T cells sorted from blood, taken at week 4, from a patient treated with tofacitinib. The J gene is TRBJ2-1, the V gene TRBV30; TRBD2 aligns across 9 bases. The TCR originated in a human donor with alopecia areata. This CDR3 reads CARETSGYNEQFF. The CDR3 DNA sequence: TGTGCCCGTGAGACTAGCGGATACAATGAGCAGTTCTTC.